These T cell receptor beta chains were read from a single sample in a study of cytomegalovirus exposure and HLA in healthy donors. Sequencing was performed with immunoSEQ multiplex PCR; in TCRdb, only in-frame clones are kept and a portion is missing. The data contain 150,000 or so clones, 65% to 85% of them singletons. The sequenced sample was PBMCs. These receptor sequences come from a man in his fifties in good health and CMV-seronegative. CDR3s include the opening cysteine and the closing phenylalanine or tryptophan.

V	CDR3
TRBV2	CASLNPGREHRGAVF
TRBV6-1	CASGGNEQFF
TRBV6-1	CASSVRENTEAFF
TRBV5-4	CASTTDISANYGYTF
TRBV4-1	CASSHGTGIQETQYF
TRBV5-6	CASSLSGTSNYGYTF
TRBV6-1	CASRGQGRQPQHF
TRBV5-1	CASSYGLAASETQYF
TRBV21-1	CASSNSRVSNTEAFF
TRBV5-1	CASSLRPAGGQETQYF
TRBV19	CASSIQVSYEQYF
TRBV5-1	CASSLYGQTFHTEAFF
TRBV7-6	CASSLDGRGQYGYTF
TRBV27	CASRRRTGGWDGELFF
TRBV5-1	CASSLSSGASTDTQYF
TRBV10-1	CATGQGDKGFETQYF
TRBV5-6	CASSLFRARSTDTQYF
TRBV27	CASSPERASGSFPSFYNEQFF
TRBV6-1	CASCRTSGSPYEQYF
TRBV4-1	CASSQDRSGQGPTNEKLFF
TRBV6-5	CASSYGRTADGYTF
TRBV5-4	CASSLSGVRSQYF
TRBV2	CASRDRTGATEAFF
TRBV6-4	CASSESAGHGYGYTF
TRBV7-7	CASSLGRGNTNEKLFF